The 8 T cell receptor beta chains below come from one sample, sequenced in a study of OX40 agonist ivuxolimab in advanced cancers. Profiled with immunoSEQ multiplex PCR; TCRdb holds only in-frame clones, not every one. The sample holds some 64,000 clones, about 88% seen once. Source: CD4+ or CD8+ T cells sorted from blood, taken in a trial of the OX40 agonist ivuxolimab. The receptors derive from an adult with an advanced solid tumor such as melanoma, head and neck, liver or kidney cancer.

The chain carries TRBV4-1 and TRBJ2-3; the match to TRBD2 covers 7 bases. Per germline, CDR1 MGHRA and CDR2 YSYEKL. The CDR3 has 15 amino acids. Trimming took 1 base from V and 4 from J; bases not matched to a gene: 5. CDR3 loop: CASSQGLGRADTQYF. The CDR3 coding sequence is TGCGCCAGCAGCCAAGGTTTAGGGAGGGCAGATACGCAGTATTTT.

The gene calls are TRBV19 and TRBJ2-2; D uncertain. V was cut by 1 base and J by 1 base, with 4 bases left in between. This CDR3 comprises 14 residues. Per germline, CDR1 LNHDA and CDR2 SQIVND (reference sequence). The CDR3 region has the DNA TGTGCCAGTAGTATAGTGCTGAACACCGGGGAGCTGTTTTTT. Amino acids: CASSIVLNTGELFF.

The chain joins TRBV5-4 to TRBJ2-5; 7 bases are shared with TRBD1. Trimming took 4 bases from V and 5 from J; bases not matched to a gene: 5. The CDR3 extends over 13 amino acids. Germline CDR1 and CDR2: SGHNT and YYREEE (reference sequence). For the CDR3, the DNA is TGTGCCAGCAGCCCAGACAGGGTTGAGACCCAGTACTTC. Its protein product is CASSPDRVETQYF.

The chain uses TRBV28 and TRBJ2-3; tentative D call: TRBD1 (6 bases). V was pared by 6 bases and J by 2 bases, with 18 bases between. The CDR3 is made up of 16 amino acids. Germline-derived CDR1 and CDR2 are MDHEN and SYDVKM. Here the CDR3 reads CASSPPGQVPTDTQYF. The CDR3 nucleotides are TGTGCCAGCAGCCCCCCGGGACAAGTCCCCACAGATACGCAGTATTTT.

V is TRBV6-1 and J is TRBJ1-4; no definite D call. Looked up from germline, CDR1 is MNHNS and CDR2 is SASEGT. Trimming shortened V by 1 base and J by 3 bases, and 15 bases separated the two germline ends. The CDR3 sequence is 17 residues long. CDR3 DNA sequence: TGTGCCAGCAGTGAAGGGCGGGGAAGGTCGCCTAATGAAAAACTGTTTTTT. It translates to CASSEGRGRSPNEKLFF.

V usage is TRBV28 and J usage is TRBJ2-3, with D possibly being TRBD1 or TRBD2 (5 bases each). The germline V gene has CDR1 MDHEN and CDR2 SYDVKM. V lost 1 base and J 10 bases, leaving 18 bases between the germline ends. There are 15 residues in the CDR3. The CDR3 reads CASSLYASPRGAQYF. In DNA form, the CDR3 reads TGTGCCAGCAGTTTATATGCTAGCCCTCGAGGGGCGCAGTATTTT.

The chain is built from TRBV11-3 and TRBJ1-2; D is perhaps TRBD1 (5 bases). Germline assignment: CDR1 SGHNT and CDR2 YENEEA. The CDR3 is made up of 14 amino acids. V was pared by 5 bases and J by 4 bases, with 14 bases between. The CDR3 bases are TGTGCCAGCAGCAACCCGGGGACGGCCTATGGCTACACCTTC. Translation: CASSNPGTAYGYTF.

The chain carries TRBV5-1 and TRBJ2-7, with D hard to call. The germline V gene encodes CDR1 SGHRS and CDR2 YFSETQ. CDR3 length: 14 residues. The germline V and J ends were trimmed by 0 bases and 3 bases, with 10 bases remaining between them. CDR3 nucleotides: TGCGCCAGCAGCTTGGCAGGCCAATACTACGAGCAGTACTTC. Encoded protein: CASSLAGQYYEQYF.